This passage covers 3 T cell receptor beta chains from one sample sequenced in a study of CD8+ T cells in alopecia areata (dated by TCRdb to 2016 to 2019). Library preparation employed the immunoSEQ multiplex PCR assay. For TCR sequencing, RNA was extracted from every sample and reverse transcribed into cDNA to serve as template. As stored in TCRdb, this immuneACCESS dataset retains in-frame rearrangements with V and J assigned. A fraction of the clones does not appear; measured against another copy, unresolved V genes explain less than half of the discrepancy, and the remainder lacks a known reason. Within this sample are about 140,000 clones, with about 56% of them counted one time only. The ten top clones hold around a sixth of the sample. Interpreted using the paper, the time point label stands for: four to five weeks on oral tofacitinib. In light of the paper, this sample's treatment or condition label describes: oral pan-JAK inhibitor, 5-10 mg twice daily.

Sequenced material: CD8+ T cells sorted from blood, taken at week 4, from a patient treated with tofacitinib. The receptors here all came from a human donor with alopecia areata.

The chain carries TRBV30 and TRBJ1-1, with D possibly being TRBD1 (6 bases). The germline gives CDR1 GTSNPN, CDR2 SVGIG (reference sequence). The germline V and J ends were trimmed by 1 base and 9 bases, with 15 bases remaining between them. This CDR3 comprises 13 residues. Here the CDR3 reads CAWSAIQGSKAFF. The CDR3 DNA sequence: TGTGCCTGGAGTGCAATTCAGGGGTCTAAAGCTTTCTTT. Using reference TRBV30 and TRBJ1-1 for the parts outside the CDR3, the full variable domain is SQTIHQWPATLVQPVGSPLSLECTVEGTSNPNLYWYRQAAGRGLQLLFYSVGIGQISSEVPQNLSASRPQDRQFILSSKKLLLSDSGFYLCAWSAIQGSKAFFGQGTRLTVV.

The chain joins TRBV4-2 to TRBJ2-7; D call uncertain. The CDR3 covers 12 residues. Germline V lookup: CDR1 LGHNA, CDR2 YNFKEQ. V was pared by 3 bases and J by 6 bases, with 9 bases between. The CDR3 sequence is CASSQVLTEQYF. DNA of the CDR3: TGTGCCAGCAGCCAGGTGTTGACCGAGCAGTACTTC.

This clone was detected a few times. V and J are TRBV18 and TRBJ2-5; D may match TRBD1 or TRBD2 (5 bases each). Trimming removed 0 bases from V and 5 bases from J, with 10 bases in between. CDR3 length: 14 amino acids. Germline V gives CDR1 KGHSH, CDR2 LQKENI. The chain's CDR3 is CASSPPIGDETQYF. The DNA of the CDR3 is TGTGCCAGCTCACCACCTATAGGGGACGAGACCCAGTACTTC.